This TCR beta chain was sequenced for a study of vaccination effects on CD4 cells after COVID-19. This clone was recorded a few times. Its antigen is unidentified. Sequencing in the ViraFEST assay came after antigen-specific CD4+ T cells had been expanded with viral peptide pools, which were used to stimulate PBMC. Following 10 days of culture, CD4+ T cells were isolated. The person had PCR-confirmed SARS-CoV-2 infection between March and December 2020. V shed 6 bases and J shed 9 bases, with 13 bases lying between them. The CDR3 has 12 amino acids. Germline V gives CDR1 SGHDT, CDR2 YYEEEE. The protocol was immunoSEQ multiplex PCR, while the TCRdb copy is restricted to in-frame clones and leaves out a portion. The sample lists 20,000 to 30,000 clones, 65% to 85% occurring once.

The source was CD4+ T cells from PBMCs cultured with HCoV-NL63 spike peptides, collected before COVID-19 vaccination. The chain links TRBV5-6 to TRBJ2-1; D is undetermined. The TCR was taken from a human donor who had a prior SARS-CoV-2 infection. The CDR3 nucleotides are TGTGCCAGCACCGTGACCTCTGGTGAGCAGTTCTTC. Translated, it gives CASTVTSGEQFF.